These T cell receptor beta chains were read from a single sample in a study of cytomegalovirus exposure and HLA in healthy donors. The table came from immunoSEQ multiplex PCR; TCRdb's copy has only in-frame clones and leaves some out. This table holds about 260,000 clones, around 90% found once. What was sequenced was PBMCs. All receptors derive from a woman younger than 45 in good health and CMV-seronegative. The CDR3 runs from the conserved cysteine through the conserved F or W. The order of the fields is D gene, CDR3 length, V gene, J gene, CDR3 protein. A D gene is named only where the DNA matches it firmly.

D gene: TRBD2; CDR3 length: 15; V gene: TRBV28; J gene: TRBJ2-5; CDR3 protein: CASSIGLAGEETQYF
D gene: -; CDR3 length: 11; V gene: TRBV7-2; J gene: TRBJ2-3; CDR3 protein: CASSSVYTQYF
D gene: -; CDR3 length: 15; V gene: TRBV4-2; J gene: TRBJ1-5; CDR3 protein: CASSQGPESDQPQHF
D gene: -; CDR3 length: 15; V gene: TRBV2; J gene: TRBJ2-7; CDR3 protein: CASSETLDRGYEQYF
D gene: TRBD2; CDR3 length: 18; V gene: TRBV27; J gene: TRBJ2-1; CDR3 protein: CASSFRTSGRGPYNEQFF
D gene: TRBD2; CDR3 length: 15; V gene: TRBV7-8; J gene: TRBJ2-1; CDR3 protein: CASSPIGGRDNEQFF
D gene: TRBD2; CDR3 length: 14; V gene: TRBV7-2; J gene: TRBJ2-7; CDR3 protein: CASSKTSGLIEQYF
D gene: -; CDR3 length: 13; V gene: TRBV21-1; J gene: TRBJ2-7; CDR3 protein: CASSNQGSYEQYF
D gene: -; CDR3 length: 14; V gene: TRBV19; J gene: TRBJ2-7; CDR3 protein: CASRWTAGAYEQYF
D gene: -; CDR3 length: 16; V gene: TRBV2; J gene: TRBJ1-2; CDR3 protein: CASRNIDLGANYGYTF
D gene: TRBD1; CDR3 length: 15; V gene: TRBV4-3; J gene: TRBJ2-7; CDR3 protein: CASSQDTPRGYEQYF
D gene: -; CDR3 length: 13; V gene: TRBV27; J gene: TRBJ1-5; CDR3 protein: CASSRRGAQPQHF
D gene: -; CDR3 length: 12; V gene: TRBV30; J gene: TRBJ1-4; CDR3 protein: CAWAPGERELFF
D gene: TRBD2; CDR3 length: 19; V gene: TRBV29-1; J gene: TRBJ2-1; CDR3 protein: CSWTTGTSGRASLYNEQFF
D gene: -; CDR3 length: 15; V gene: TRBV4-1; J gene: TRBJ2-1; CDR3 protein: CASSQASILYNEQFF
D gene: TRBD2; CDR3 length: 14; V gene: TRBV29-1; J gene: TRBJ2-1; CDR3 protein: CSVVSSGSLNEQFF
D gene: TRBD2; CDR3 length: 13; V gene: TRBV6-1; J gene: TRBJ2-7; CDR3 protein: CASSGGRLREQYF
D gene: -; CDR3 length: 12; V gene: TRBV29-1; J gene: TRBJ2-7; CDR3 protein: CSVEVGEYEQYF
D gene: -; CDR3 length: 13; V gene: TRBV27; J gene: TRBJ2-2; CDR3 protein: CASSFRNTGELFF
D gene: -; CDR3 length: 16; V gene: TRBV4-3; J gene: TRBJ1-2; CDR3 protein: CASSQVVEGGVLGYTF
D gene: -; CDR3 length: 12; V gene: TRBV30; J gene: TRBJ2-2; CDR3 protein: CAWSVGSGELFF
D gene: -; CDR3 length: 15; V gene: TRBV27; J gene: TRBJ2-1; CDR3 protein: CASSLMGYPYNEQFF
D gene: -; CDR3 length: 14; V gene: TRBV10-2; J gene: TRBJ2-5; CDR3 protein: CASSEWGGEETQYF
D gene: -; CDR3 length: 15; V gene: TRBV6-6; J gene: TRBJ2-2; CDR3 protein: CASSSGTVHAVELFF
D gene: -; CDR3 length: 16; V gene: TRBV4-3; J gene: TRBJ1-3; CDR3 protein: CASSQDLEISGNTIYF
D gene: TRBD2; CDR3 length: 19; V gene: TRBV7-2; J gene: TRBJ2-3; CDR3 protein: CASSLLSTSGRLSTDTQYF
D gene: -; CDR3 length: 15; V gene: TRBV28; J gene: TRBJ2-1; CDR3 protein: CASRAGTGLIGEQFF
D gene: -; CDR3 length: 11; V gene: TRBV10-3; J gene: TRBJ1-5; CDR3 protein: CAISESQPQHF
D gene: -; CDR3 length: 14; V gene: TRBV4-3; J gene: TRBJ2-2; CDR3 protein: CASSQDGGTGELFF
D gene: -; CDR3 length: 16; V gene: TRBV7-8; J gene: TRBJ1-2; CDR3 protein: CASSYLAGGYSYGYTF
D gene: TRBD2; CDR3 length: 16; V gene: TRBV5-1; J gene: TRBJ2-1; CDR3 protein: CASSSGTSANYNEQFF
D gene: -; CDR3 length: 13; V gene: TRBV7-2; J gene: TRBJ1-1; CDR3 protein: CASSLSENTEAFF
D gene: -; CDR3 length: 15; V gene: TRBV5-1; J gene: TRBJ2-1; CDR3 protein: CASSLRGGGNNEQFF
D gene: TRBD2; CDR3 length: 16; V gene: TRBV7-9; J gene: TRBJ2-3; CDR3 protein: CASSFDPSGTTDTQYF
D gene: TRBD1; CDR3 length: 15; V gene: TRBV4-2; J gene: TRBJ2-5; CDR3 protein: CASSHGTGEQETQYF
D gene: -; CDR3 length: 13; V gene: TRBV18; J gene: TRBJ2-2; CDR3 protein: CASSPPDTGELFF
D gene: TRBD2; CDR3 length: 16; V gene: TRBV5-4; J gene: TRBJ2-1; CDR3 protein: CASSLGPSGSQREQFF
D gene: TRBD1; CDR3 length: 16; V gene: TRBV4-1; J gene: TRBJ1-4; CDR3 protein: CASIKDRVGGGEKLFF
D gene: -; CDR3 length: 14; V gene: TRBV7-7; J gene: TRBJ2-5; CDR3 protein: CASSPGTSQETQYF
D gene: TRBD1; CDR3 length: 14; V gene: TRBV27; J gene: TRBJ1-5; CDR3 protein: CASSLWTGSQPQHF
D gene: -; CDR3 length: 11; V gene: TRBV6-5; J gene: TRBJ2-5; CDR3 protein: CASSMWETQYF
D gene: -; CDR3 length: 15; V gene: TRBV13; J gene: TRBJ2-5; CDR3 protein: CASSLALAAQETQYF
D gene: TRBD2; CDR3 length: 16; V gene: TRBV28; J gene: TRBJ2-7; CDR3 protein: CASSAPLAGEGYEQYF
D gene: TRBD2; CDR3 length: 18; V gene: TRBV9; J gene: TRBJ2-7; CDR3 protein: CASTKKIGTSGTSYEQYF
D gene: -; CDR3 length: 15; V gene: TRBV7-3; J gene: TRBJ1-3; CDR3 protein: CASSLTRSSGNTIYF
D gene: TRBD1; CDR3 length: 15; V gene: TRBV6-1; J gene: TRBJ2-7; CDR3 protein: CASSEAGQGSYEQYF
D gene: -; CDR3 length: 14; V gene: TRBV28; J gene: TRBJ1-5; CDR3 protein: CGVGVVLPRGVQHF
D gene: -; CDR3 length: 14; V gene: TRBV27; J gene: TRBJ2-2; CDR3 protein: CASSLWLNTGELFF
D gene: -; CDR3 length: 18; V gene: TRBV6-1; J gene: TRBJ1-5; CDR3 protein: CASSEAVRGSDSNQPQHF
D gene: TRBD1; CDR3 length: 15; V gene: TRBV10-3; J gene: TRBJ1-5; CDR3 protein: CAISEFGQGNQPQHF